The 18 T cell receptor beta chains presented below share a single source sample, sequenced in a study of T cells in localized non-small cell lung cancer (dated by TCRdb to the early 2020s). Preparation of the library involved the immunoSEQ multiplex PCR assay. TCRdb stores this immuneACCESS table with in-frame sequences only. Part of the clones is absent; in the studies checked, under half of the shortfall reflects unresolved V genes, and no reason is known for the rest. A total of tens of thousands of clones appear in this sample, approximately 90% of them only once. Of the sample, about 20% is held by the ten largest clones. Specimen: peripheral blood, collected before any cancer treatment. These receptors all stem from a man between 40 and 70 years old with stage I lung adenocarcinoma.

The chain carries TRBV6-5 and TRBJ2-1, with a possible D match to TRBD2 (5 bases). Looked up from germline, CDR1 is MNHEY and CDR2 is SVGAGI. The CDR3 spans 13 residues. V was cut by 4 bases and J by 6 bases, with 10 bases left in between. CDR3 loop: CASSSLAPNEQFF. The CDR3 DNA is TGTGCCAGCAGTTCCCTAGCTCCCAATGAGCAGTTCTTC.

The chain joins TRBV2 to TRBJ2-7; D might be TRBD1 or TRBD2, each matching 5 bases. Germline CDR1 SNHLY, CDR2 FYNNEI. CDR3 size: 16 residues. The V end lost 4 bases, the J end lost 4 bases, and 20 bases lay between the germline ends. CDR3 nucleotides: TGTGCCAGCAGTGGTGGATGGACATTGGGGACGTACGAGCAGTACTTC. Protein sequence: CASSGGWTLGTYEQYF.

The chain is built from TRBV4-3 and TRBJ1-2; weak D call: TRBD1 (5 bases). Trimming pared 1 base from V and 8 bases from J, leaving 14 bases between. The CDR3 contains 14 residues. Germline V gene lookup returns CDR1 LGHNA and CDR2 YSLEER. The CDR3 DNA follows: TGCGCCAGCAGCCAAGGTGGGACTCCCAGGGGCTACACCTTC. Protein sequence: CASSQGGTPRGYTF.

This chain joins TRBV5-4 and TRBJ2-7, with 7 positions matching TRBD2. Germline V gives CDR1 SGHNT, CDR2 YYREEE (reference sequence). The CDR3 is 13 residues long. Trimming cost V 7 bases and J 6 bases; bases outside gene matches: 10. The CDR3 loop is CASREEKSGEQYF. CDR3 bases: TGTGCCAGCCGGGAGGAGAAGTCGGGCGAGCAGTACTTC.

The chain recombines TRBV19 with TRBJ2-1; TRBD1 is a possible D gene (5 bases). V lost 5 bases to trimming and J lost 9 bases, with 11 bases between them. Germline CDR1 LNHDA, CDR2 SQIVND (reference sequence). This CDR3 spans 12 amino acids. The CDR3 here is CASSLLGLEQFF. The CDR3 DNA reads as TGTGCCAGTAGTCTGTTGGGGCTTGAGCAGTTCTTC.

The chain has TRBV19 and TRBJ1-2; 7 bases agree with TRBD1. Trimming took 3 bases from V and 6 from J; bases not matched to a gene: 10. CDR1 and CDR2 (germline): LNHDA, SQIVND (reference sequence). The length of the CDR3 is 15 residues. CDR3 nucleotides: TGTGCCAGTAGTATCGGAGCAGGGGGGGTGGATGGCTACACCTTC. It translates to CASSIGAGGVDGYTF.

CDR3 sequence: CASSTLRTSGSYEQYF. CDR3 coding DNA: TGTGCCAGTAGTACCCTCCGGACTAGCGGTTCCTACGAGCAGTACTTC. The chain combines TRBV19 with TRBJ2-7, with 10 positions matching TRBD2. The junction had 7 bases not matched to a gene; V was cut back by 4 bases and J by 1 base. The CDR3 contains 16 residues. CDR1 is LNHDA and CDR2 is SQIVND in the germline V gene (reference sequence). Using reference TRBV19 and TRBJ2-7 for the parts outside the CDR3, the full variable domain is DGGITQSPKYLFRKEGQNVTLSCEQNLNHDAMYWYRQDPGQGLRLIYYSQIVNDFQKGDIAEGYSVSREKKESFPLTVTSAQKNPTAFYLCASSTLRTSGSYEQYFGPGTRLTVT.

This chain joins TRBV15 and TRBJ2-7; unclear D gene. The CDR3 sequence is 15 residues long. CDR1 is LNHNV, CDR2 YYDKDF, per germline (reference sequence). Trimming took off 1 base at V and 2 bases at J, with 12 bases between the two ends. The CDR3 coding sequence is TGTGCCACCAGCAGAGTTGAAGTAACCCCCTACGAGCAGTACTTC. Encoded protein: CATSRVEVTPYEQYF.

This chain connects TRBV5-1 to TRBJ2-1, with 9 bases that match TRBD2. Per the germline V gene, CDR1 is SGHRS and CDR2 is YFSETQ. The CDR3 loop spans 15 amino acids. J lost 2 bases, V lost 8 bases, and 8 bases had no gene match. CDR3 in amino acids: CASRGTSNPYNEQFF. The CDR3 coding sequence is TGCGCCAGTAGGGGGACTAGCAACCCCTACAATGAGCAGTTCTTC.

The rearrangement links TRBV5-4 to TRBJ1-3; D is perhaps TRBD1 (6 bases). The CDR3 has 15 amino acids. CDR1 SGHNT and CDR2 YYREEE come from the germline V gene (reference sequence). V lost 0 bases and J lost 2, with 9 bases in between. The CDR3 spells CASSLGGAAGNTIYF. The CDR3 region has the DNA TGTGCCAGCAGCTTGGGGGGGGCGGCTGGAAACACCATATATTTT.

The CDR3 coding sequence is TGTGCCAGCAGCATGGAACAGGGCGCCATTCTCACTACCCAGGCTTTCTTT. Amino acids: CASSMEQGAILTTQAFF. V usage is TRBV5-8 and J usage is TRBJ1-1, with D tentatively TRBD1 (6 bases). The CDR3 is 17 amino acids. In germline, CDR1 is SGHTS, CDR2 YDEGEE. V lost 4 bases to trimming and J lost 11 bases, with 30 bases between them.

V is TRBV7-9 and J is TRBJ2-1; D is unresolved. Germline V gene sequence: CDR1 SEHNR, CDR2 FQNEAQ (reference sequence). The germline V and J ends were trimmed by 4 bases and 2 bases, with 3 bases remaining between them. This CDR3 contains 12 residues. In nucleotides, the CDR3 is TGTGCCAGCAGCTCTCCCTACAATGAGCAGTTCTTC. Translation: CASSSPYNEQFF.

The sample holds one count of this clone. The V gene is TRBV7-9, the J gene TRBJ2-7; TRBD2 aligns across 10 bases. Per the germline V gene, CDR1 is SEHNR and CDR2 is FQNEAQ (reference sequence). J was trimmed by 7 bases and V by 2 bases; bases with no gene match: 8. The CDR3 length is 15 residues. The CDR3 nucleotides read TGTGCCAGCAGCTTACCGTCTAGCGGGAGTTGGGAGCAGTACTTC. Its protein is CASSLPSSGSWEQYF.

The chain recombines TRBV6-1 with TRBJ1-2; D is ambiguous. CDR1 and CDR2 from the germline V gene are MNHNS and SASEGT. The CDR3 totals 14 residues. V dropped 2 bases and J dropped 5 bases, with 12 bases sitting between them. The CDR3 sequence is CASSELLGSYGYTF. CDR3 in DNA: TGTGCCAGCAGTGAACTTTTGGGTTCTTATGGCTACACCTTC.

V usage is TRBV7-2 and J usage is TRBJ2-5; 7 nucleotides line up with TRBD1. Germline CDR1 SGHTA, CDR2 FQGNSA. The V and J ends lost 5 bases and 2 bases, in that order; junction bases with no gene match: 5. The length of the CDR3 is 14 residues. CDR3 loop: CASSLDRVQETQYF. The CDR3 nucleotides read TGTGCCAGCAGCCTTGACAGGGTGCAAGAGACCCAGTACTTC.

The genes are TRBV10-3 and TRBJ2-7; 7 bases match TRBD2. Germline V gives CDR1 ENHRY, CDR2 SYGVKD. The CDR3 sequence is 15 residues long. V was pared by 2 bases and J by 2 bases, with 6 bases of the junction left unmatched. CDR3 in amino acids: CAISEASGEPYEQYF. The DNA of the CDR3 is TGTGCCATCAGTGAGGCTAGCGGAGAACCCTACGAGCAGTACTTC.

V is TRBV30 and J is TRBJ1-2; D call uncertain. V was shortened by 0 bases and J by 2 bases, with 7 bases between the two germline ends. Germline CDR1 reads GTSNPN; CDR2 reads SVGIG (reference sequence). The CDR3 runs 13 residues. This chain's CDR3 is CAWSVPGNYGYTF. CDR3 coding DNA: TGTGCCTGGAGTGTACCCGGCAACTATGGCTACACCTTC. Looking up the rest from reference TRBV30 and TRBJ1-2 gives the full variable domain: SQTIHQWPATLVQPVGSPLSLECTVEGTSNPNLYWYRQAAGRGLQLLFYSVGIGQISSEVPQNLSASRPQDRQFILSSKKLLLSDSGFYLCAWSVPGNYGYTFGSGTRLTVV.

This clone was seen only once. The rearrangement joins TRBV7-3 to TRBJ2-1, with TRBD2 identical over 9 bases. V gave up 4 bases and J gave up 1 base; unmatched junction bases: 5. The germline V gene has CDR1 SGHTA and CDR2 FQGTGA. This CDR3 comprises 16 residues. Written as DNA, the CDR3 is TGTGCCAGCAGCTGGGCGGCGGGAGGGTCCTACAATGAGCAGTTCTTC. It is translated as CASSWAAGGSYNEQFF. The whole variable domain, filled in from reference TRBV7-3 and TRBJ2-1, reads GAGVSQTPSNKVTEKGKYVELRCDPISGHTALYWYRQSLGQGPEFLIYFQGTGAADDSGLPNDRFFAVRPEGSVSTLKIQRTERGDSAVYLCASSWAAGGSYNEQFFGPGTRLTVL.